The clone carrying this T cell receptor (beta chain) was detected once. Its target is not known. The data were obtained in a study of monozygotic twins with cystic fibrosis. Background on the study: With about 15 PCR cycles, barcoded libraries came from about 3 micrograms of fragmented DNA.

Study results and caveats: Co-twins had the most similar V usage for 13 of 16 pairs, J for 8. Unrelated CF individuals shared fewer identical clonotypes than monozygotic CF twins. The repertoire was suggested to be naive-dominated, clonality median roughly 0.0093.

Germline V gene lookup returns CDR1 SGHKS and CDR2 YYEKEE (reference sequence). The CDR3 loop spans 14 amino acids. V was pared by 0 bases and J by 7 bases, with 11 bases between. The method was immunoSEQ multiplex PCR; TCRdb's version includes in-frame clones alone and lacks a portion of them. The sample records roughly 10,000 clones, roughly 99.4% being singletons. This rearrangement joins TRBV5-5 to TRBJ1-3; D unresolved. Sample: blood. This clonotype was obtained from a man between 18 and 35 years old with cystic fibrosis. CDR3 amino acids: CASSLATGGNTIYF. The CDR3 DNA reads as TGTGCCAGCAGCTTGGCCACCGGCGGGAACACCATATATTTT.